Reported below is one T cell receptor beta chain. Its antigen is unknown. Sequencing used immunoSEQ multiplex PCR; TCRdb keeps in-frame clones, though not all of them. The sample has under 150,000 clones, and its top ten clones hold 2.2%. This sample is drawn from a study of T cell responses to AZD1222 COVID-19 vaccine. The study, taken as a whole, reports: Of the AZD1222 recipients, only 5 or 6 were seropositive at baseline.

J was trimmed by 4 bases and V by 0 bases; bases with no gene match: 5. Germline V gene data show CDR1 as LGHDT and CDR2 as YNNKEL (reference sequence). The CDR3 extends over 15 amino acids. The receptor was derived from an adult in good health. The sequenced sample was peripheral blood. V is TRBV3-1 (or the pseudogene TRBV3-2) and J is TRBJ1-1, with 7 bases lining up with TRBD1. The CDR3 DNA follows: TGTGCCAGCAGCCAAGATGACAGGGCTGCCACTGAAGCTTTCTTT. Amino acid sequence: CASSQDDRAATEAFF.